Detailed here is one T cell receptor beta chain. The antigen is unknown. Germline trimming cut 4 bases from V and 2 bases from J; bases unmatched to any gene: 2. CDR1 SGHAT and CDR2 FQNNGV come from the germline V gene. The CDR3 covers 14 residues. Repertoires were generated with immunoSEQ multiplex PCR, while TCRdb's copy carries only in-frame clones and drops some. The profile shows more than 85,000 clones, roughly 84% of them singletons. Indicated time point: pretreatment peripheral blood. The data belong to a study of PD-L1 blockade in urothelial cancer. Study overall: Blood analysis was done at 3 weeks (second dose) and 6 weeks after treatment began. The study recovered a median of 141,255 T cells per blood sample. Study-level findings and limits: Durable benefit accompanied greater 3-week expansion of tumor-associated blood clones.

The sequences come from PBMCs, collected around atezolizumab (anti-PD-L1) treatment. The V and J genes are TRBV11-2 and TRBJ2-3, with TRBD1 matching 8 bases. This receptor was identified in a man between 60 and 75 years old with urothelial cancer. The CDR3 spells CASSSDRATDTQYF. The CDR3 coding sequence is TGTGCCAGCAGCTCGGACAGGGCCACAGATACGCAGTATTTT. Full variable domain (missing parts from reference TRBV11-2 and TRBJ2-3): EAGVAQSPRYKIIEKRQSVAFWCNPISGHATLYWYQQILGQGPKLLIQFQNNGVVDDSQLPKDRFSAERLKGVDSTLKIQPAKLEDSAVYLCASSSDRATDTQYFGPGTRLTVL.